Listed below are T cell receptor beta chains from one sample, sequenced in a study of blood T cell repertoires in COVID-19. Assay: immunoSEQ multiplex PCR; the TCRdb copy retains only in-frame clones and omits some. Found here are over 150,000 clones, 94% of them singletons; the top ten hold about 0.76%. Sequenced material: peripheral blood. The receptor source for this set is a man aged 25 to 40 with COVID-19, enrolled during active disease. Each CDR3 is given with its conserved first and last residue. D genes are given only for firm matches. Where a row states a size, it is once, few, many or the class of an expanded clone; other rows omit it.

CDR3 DNA: TGTGCCAGCAGCCAAGCGGCTGGGCTTGAGCAGTTCTTC
CDR3 protein: CASSQAAGLEQFF
V gene: TRBV3-1/TRBV3-2
clone size: NA
J gene: TRBJ2-1
D gene: NA

CDR3 DNA: TGTGCCTGTCCCGGGACAGGGGGCCCCGAGCAGTACTTC
CDR3 protein: CACPGTGGPEQYF
V gene: TRBV30
clone size: NA
J gene: TRBJ2-7
D gene: TRBD1

CDR3 DNA: TGTGCCAGCAGACTAAACTCGTTGAATGAAAAACTGTTTTTT
CDR3 protein: CASRLNSLNEKLFF
V gene: TRBV6-5
clone size: NA
J gene: TRBJ1-4
D gene: NA

CDR3 DNA: TGTGCCAGCGCCGTTGGGGGCCGCAAAGGAGAGACCCAGTACTTC
CDR3 protein: CASAVGGRKGETQYF
V gene: TRBV11-3
clone size: NA
J gene: TRBJ2-5
D gene: NA

CDR3 DNA: TGTGCCAGCTCAGGAGGGCTGGATAATTCACCCCTCCACTTT
CDR3 protein: CASSGGLDNSPLHF
V gene: TRBV18
clone size: NA
J gene: TRBJ1-6
D gene: NA

CDR3 DNA: TGTGCCAGCAGCTTAGTTGGAGCGGGGGGGGGCACAGATACGCAGTATTTT
CDR3 protein: CASSLVGAGGGTDTQYF
V gene: TRBV11-2
clone size: NA
J gene: TRBJ2-3
D gene: TRBD2

CDR3 DNA: TGTGCCAGCAGCACTCGGGGATTTTTCTACGAGCAGTACTTC
CDR3 protein: CASSTRGFFYEQYF
V gene: TRBV14
clone size: NA
J gene: TRBJ2-7
D gene: NA

CDR3 DNA: TGTGCCAGCAGACAAACAGGTTTGATAGCCAAAAACATTCAGTACTTC
CDR3 protein: CASRQTGLIAKNIQYF
V gene: TRBV7-2
clone size: NA
J gene: TRBJ2-4
D gene: NA

CDR3 DNA: TGTGCCAGCAGTGGCCAGGGGCTTTCGGGCCCTATGCGATACACCTTC
CDR3 protein: CASSGQGLSGPMRYTF
V gene: TRBV27
clone size: NA
J gene: TRBJ1-2
D gene: NA

CDR3 DNA: TGTGCCAGCAGCGACGCAGGACAACCCATAAGCGGCTACACCTTC
CDR3 protein: CASSDAGQPISGYTF
V gene: TRBV7-9
clone size: few
J gene: TRBJ1-2
D gene: NA

CDR3 DNA: TGTGCCAGCAGCCTAGGACTAGCGGGGACCACAGATACGCAGTATTTT
CDR3 protein: CASSLGLAGTTDTQYF
V gene: TRBV7-2
clone size: NA
J gene: TRBJ2-3
D gene: TRBD2

CDR3 DNA: TGTGCCAGCAGCAGCCTGACAGGGCCCTATGGCTACACCTTC
CDR3 protein: CASSSLTGPYGYTF
V gene: TRBV21-1
clone size: NA
J gene: TRBJ1-2
D gene: NA

CDR3 DNA: TGCAGCGCCCGTGACACGATAGGCACTGAAGCTTTCTTT
CDR3 protein: CSARDTIGTEAFF
V gene: TRBV29-1
clone size: NA
J gene: TRBJ1-1
D gene: NA

CDR3 DNA: TGTGCCAGCAGCGCCAGGACAGGGGATGTCCACAATGAGCAGTTCTTC
CDR3 protein: CASSARTGDVHNEQFF
V gene: TRBV9
clone size: NA
J gene: TRBJ2-1
D gene: TRBD1

CDR3 DNA: TGTGCCAGTAGCGCAATACTTAATGAAAAACTGTTTTTT
CDR3 protein: CASSAILNEKLFF
V gene: TRBV19
clone size: NA
J gene: TRBJ1-4
D gene: NA

CDR3 DNA: TGTGCCAGCAGTGAAGCTCGGGGGAACACTGAAGCTTTCTTT
CDR3 protein: CASSEARGNTEAFF
V gene: TRBV2
clone size: NA
J gene: TRBJ1-1
D gene: NA

CDR3 DNA: TGTGCCAGCAGCGTTTCCGGGACAGGGGGCACTGAAGCTTTCTTT
CDR3 protein: CASSVSGTGGTEAFF
V gene: TRBV9
clone size: NA
J gene: TRBJ1-1
D gene: TRBD1

CDR3 DNA: TGCGCCAGCAGCCCGGGGGGCGGAATGAACACTGAAGCTTTCTTT
CDR3 protein: CASSPGGGMNTEAFF
V gene: TRBV4-1
clone size: NA
J gene: TRBJ1-1
D gene: NA

CDR3 DNA: TGCGCCAGCAGCCAGACAGAAAACCTTAGCAATCAGCCCCAGCATTTT
CDR3 protein: CASSQTENLSNQPQHF
V gene: TRBV4-1
clone size: NA
J gene: TRBJ1-5
D gene: NA

CDR3 DNA: TGCGCCAGCAGCCAGGGCAGGGGGCCCGATAATTCACCCCTCCACTTT
CDR3 protein: CASSQGRGPDNSPLHF
V gene: TRBV4-1
clone size: NA
J gene: TRBJ1-6
D gene: TRBD1

CDR3 DNA: TGTGCCAGTAGACAGGGATCCTCTGGAAACACCATATATTTT
CDR3 protein: CASRQGSSGNTIYF
V gene: TRBV19
clone size: NA
J gene: TRBJ1-3
D gene: NA

CDR3 DNA: TGCGCCAGCAGCTTGGGACAGGGAATTTGGAACACTGAAGCTTTCTTT
CDR3 protein: CASSLGQGIWNTEAFF
V gene: TRBV5-1
clone size: NA
J gene: TRBJ1-1
D gene: TRBD1